Reported below is one TCR beta chain. The record originates from a study of blood T cell repertoires in COVID-19. Turning to the study itself: Both acute and convalescent COVID-19 samples were obtained from the United States, Italy and Spain. PBMCs, B-cell-depleted T cells, or T cells provided the cDNA or gDNA that made up the material.

V lost 2 bases, J lost 6 bases, and 16 bases lay in between. Germline assignment: CDR1 MGHRA and CDR2 YSYEKL. The CDR3 sequence is 15 residues long. As processed by the authors: Amplification of reference gene primers provided the estimated nucleated cell counts. Here immunoSEQ multiplex PCR was the method, and the copy in TCRdb shows in-frame clones only, minus some. Clone size and the V and J calls come from that table; the DNA yielded D and trimming. The table lists about 250,000 clones, 89% of them singletons. The genes are TRBV4-1 and TRBJ1-1; perhaps TRBD1 as D (6 bases). Source material: peripheral blood. This clonotype originated in a woman in her 40s who had recovered from COVID-19. DNA for the CDR3: TGCGCCAGCAGCCAACTCTCGAGGCCAGGGGCTGAAGCTTTCTTT. It yields the protein CASSQLSRPGAEAFF.